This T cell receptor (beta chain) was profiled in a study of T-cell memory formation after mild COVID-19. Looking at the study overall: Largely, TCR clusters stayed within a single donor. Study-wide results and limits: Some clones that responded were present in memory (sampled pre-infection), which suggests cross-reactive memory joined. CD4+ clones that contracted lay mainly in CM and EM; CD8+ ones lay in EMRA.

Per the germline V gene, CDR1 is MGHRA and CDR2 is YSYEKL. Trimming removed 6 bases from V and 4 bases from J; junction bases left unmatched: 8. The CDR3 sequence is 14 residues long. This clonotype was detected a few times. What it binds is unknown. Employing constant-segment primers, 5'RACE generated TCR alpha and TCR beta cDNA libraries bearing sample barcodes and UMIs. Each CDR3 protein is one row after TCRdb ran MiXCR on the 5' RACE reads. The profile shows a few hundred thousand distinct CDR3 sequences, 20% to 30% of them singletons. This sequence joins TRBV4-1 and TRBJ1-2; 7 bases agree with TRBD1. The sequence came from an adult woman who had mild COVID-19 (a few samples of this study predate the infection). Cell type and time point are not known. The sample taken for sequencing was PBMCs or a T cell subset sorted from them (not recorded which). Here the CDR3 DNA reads TGCGCCAGCAGGAATCCAGGGGGTATCTATGGCTACACCTTC. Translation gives CASRNPGGIYGYTF.